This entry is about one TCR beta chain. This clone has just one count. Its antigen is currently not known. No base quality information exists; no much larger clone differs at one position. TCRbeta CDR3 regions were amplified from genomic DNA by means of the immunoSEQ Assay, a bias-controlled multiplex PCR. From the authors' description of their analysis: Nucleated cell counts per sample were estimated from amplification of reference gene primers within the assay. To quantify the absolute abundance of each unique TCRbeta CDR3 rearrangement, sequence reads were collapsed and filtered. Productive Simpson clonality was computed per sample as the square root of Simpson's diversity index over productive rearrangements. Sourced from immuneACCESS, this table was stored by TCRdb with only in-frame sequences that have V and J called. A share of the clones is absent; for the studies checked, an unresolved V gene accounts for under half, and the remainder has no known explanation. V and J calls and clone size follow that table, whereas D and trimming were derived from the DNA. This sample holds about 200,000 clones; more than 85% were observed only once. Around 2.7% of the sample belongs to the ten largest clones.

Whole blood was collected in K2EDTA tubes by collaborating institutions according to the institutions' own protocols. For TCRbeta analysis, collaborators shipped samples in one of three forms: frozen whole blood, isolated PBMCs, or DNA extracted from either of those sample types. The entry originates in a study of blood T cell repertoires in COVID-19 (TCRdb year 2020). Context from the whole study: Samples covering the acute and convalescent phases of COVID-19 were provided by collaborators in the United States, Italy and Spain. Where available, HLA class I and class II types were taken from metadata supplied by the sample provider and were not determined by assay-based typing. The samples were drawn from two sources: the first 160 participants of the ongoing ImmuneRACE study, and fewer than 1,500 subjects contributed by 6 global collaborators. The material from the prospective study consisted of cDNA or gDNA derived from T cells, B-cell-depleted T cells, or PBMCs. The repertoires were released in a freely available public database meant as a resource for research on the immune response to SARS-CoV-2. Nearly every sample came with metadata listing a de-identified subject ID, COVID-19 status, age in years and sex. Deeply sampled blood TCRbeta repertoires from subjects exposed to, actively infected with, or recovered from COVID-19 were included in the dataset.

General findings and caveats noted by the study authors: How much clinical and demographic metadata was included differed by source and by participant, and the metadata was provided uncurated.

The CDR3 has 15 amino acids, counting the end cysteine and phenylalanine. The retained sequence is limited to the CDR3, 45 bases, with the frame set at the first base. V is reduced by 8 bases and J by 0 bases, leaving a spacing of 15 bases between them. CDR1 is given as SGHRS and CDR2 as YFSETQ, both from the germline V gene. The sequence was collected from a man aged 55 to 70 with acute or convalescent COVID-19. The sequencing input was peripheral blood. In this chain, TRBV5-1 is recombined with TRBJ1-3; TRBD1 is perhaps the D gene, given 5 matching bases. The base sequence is TGCGCCAGTACACCGACAGCCTACTCTGGAAACACCATATATTTT. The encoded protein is CASTPTAYSGNTIYF.